This T cell receptor beta chain appears in the sequencing data of a study of glioma-infiltrating T cells. Amplification of TCR alpha and beta CDR3 regions from RNA used iRepertoire nested multiplex PCR. TCRdb reprocessed the multiplex PCR reads with MiXCR, giving one entry per CDR3 protein. Among 100,000 to 150,000 distinct CDR3 sequences listed, around 23% were seen once. The sample holds many counts of this clonotype. CDR3 length: 14 amino acids. Germline V lookup: CDR1 LGHDT, CDR2 YNNKEL (reference sequence). The V gene lost 1 base and the J gene lost 7 bases, with 11 bases spanning the gap. The V call is TRBV3-1, the J call TRBJ2-1; D may be TRBD2 (5 bases). The source of this sequence is a human donor with low-grade glioma or glioblastoma, undergoing nonglioma brain surgery, or in good health (not recorded which). Sample: glioma tissue, nonneoplastic brain tissue, or PBMCs (not recorded which). CDR3 sequence reads: CASSQASSLNEQFF. DNA for the CDR3: TGTGCCAGCAGCCAAGCGTCTAGCTTAAATGAGCAGTTCTTC.